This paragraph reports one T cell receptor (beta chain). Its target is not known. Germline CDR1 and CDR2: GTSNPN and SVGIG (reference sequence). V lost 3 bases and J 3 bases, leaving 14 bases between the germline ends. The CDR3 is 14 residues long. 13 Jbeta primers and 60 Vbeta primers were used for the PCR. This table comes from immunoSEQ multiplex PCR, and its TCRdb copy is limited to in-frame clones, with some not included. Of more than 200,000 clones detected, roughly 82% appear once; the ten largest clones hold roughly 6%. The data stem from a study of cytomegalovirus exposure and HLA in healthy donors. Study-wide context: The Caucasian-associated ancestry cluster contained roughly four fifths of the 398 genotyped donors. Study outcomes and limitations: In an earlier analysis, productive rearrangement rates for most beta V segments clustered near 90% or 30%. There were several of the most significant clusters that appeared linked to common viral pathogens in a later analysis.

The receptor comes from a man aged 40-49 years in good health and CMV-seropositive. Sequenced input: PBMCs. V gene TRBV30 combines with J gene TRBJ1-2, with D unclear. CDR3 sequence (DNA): TGTGCCTGGAGCGCGAGAGGCCGTTACTATGGCTACACCTTC. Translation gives CAWSARGRYYGYTF.